The T cell receptor (beta chain) described here comes from a study of blood T cell repertoires in COVID-19. Across the study: Spain, Italy and the United States supplied samples that represented acute and convalescent COVID-19. Sources were T cells, B-cell-depleted T cells, or PBMCs; the material itself was cDNA or gDNA.

The CDR3 spans 16 residues. The germline gives CDR1 KGHSH, CDR2 LQKENI. V was clipped by 0 bases and J by 4 bases; unmatched bases: 2. In the authors' methods: Using reference gene primer amplification, nucleated cell counts were estimated. Libraries were prepared by immunoSEQ multiplex PCR; TCRdb keeps only in-frame clonotypes and omits some of them. The V and J calls and clone size are taken from that table; D and trimming were inferred from the DNA. The table includes about 190,000 clones, approximately 88% detected once. The clonotype comes from a man aged 35 to 55 with acute or convalescent COVID-19. Sequences were obtained from peripheral blood. This chain uses TRBV18 with TRBJ2-3, with 12 bases aligning to TRBD2. The CDR3 region has the DNA TGTGCCAGCTCACCACCACGACTAGCGGGGGCAGATACGCAGTATTTT. Amino acid sequence: CASSPPRLAGADTQYF.